This T cell receptor beta chain was recorded in a study of T-cell memory formation after mild COVID-19. Via MiXCR, TCRdb re-called the 5' RACE reads, giving one row per CDR3 protein. This table holds about 140,000 distinct CDR3 sequences, around 15% found once. Between the trimmed V and J ends, which lost 7 bases and 7 bases, there was a span of 11 bases. The CDR3 is 11 residues long. Germline CDR1 is MNHEY and CDR2 is SMNVEV (reference sequence). Sequenced: PBMCs or a T cell subset sorted from them (not recorded which). The receptor was isolated from an adult woman who had mild COVID-19 (a few samples of this study predate the infection). Cell type and time point are not known. The chain is built from TRBV27 and TRBJ2-7; tentatively, D is TRBD2 (7 bases). The CDR3 region is CASIQGGEQYF. CDR3 in DNA: TGTGCCAGCATACAGGGAGGGGAGCAGTACTTC.